This entry concerns a single T cell receptor (beta chain). Its binding antigen is unknown. The library was prepared using 5' RACE. For each TCR library, approximately 4,000 ng of total RNA was used. For each sample, cDNA synthesis was carried out in eight separate reactions using SMARTScribe reverse transcriptase. During cDNA synthesis, template switching introduced unique molecular identifiers that contained a 6-nucleotide sample barcode. Amplification of TCRalpha and TCRbeta cDNA involved two nested PCRs of 16 and 9 cycles, and each PCR was followed by bead purification. Before amplification, the cDNA was treated with uracil DNA-glycosylase and purified using the QIAquick PCR purification kit. The second PCR was the step at which Illumina TruSeq-compatible adapters and sample-specific barcodes were added. Library quality and concentration were assessed using TapeStation and Qubit, and 4.5 to 6.5 ng of each library was pooled. Pooled libraries were sequenced on an Illumina HiSeq2500 single-index Rapid Run with 2 x 100 bp reads and custom sequencing primers. In the source study's methods: UMI-based consensus assembly with MiGEC version 1.2.6 was used to correct PCR and sequencing errors. MiXCR version 2.1.1 was used for V(D)J alignment, clonotype assembly and CDR3 extraction. Gene usage, clonotype sharing and MAIT/NKT TCR abundance were normalised by analysing the top 1000, 10 000 and 20 000 clonotypes per sample. Diversity was computed as the inverse Simpson index with the vegan R package after downsampling to 27 000 UMIs. Paired Mann-Whitney U tests were applied to discordant twin pairs, with Benjamini-Hochberg correction for multiple testing. TCRdb reprocessed the public reads and reports one entry per CDR3 protein sequence, without DNA. These V and J calls rely on TCRdb rather than the paper's analysis. The table for this sample shows approximately 400,000 distinct CDR3 sequences. Clones ranked in the top ten supply around 2.3% of the sample.

From each donor, a roughly 2.3 ml peripheral blood sample was drawn into PAXgene tubes and stored at -80 degrees C. Without T cell sorting, total RNA was isolated from whole blood using the PAXgene blood miRNA kit on an automated QIAcube. Deep TCRalpha and TCRbeta repertoire profiling with unique molecular barcoding was performed on peripheral blood of monozygotic twin pairs concordant or discordant for inflammatory bowel disease. Smoking habits were recorded for all twin pairs, and each individual was classified as a current, former or never smoker. The data were obtained in a study of monozygotic twins with inflammatory bowel disease (dated by TCRdb to about 2019). The study in broad terms: The complete study included some 28 monozygotic twin pairs: 19 IBD-discordant Danish pairs and nine German pairs, of which four were IBD-concordant and five were IBD-discordant. The search for disease-associated traits relied mainly on comparing, within discordant pairs, IBD patients with their genetically identical healthy co-twins. Each individual had, on average, about 151 000 unique TCRalpha sequences and 181 000 unique TCRbeta sequences available for analysis.

Paper-wide results and their limitations: Concordant and discordant twins showed no difference in repertoire similarity, possibly because of limited statistical power. No single strong signal or clonotype linked to IBD turned up in the results, so the idea that one exists was not supported. Distinction between different T cell subtypes could not be achieved in the analysis. IBD patients had lower TCRbeta repertoire diversity, measured by the inverse Simpson index, than their healthy co-twins. IBD patients shared fewer clonotypes with other individuals than healthy twins did, most markedly in patients showing signs of disease activity. Because patients received different immunosuppressive treatments, the repertoires may have picked up extra background noise and variability between individuals.

The CDR3 covers 17 residues, taking in both the cysteine and the phenylalanine. The nucleotide record is missing. The sample comprised blood. The receptor comes from a human donor with ulcerative colitis or Crohn's disease, or a healthy co-twin of an affected twin (not recorded which). The V and J segments used are TRBV12-3 or TRBV12-4 and TRBJ1-1; TCRdb gives TRBD1 as the D gene, but with no DNA this cannot be confirmed. This receptor carries the CDR3 CASSPSGGAGMNTEAFF.